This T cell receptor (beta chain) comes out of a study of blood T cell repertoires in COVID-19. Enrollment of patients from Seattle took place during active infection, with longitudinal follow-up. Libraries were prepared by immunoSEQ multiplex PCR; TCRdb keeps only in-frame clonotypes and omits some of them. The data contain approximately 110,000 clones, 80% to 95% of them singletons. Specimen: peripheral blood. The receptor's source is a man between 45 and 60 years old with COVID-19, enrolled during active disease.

CDR3 protein: CASSPMGQPNTEAFF. DNA of the CDR3: TGTGCCAGCAGTCCAATGGGACAGCCGAACACTGAAGCTTTCTTT. J is TRBJ1-1 and V is TRBV27; 7 bases match TRBD1. CDR3 size: 15 residues. The germline V gene has CDR1 MNHEY and CDR2 SMNVEV (reference sequence). Germline trimming cut 5 bases from V and 1 base from J; bases unmatched to any gene: 7.